A selection of T cell receptor beta chains follows, all from one sample in a study of cytomegalovirus exposure and HLA in healthy donors. Only in-frame clones appear in the TCRdb table, and some are missing; sequencing was by immunoSEQ multiplex PCR. This repertoire shows about 300,000 clones, approximately 87% found once; its top ten account for around 0.9%. The material sequenced was PBMCs. Receptors were obtained from a woman aged 18-29 years in good health and CMV-seronegative. The CDR3 runs from the conserved cysteine through the conserved F or W. The order of the fields is CDR3 length, clone size, V gene, J gene, D gene, CDR3 DNA, CDR3 protein. A D gene is named only where the DNA matches it firmly. The size of a clone is reported for some rows only, either as once, few or many, or as a class for expanded clones.

19	once	TRBV5-1	TRBJ2-1	-	TGCGCCAGCAGCTTGATTACCCCGGGAGTGTCAAGGGCATACAATGAGCAGTTCTTC	CASSLITPGVSRAYNEQFF
14	-	TRBV2	TRBJ1-4	-	TGTGCCAGCAGTGTCAGGGTGCAGAATGAAAAACTGTTTTTT	CASSVRVQNEKLFF
14	few	TRBV25-1	TRBJ1-5	-	TGTGCCAGCAGTGATACGGGGGGGGCACAGCCCCAGCATTTT	CASSDTGGAQPQHF
13	once	TRBV5-1	TRBJ2-7	-	TGCGCCAGCAGCTTTAACAGGGAATACGAGCAGTACTTC	CASSFNREYEQYF
13	-	TRBV7-2	TRBJ2-7	TRBD2	TGTGCCAGCAGCTTTGGGGGGACTAGAGAGCAGTACTTC	CASSFGGTREQYF
13	-	TRBV7-2	TRBJ2-7	-	TGTGCCAGCAGCTTTTGGCGGCCCCCCGAGCAGTACTTC	CASSFWRPPEQYF
16	-	TRBV18	TRBJ2-1	TRBD2	TGTGCCAGCTCACCAACGAGCGGGAGGTTTCCTGATGAGCAGTTCTTC	CASSPTSGRFPDEQFF
14	-	TRBV5-4	TRBJ1-4	-	TGTGCCAGCAGCTTGCTCGACAATAATGAAAAACTGTTTTTT	CASSLLDNNEKLFF
14	-	TRBV30	TRBJ2-7	TRBD1	TGTGCCTGGAGGATAACAGGGGGCACCTACGAGCAGTACTTC	CAWRITGGTYEQYF
12	-	TRBV6-5	TRBJ2-7	-	TGTGCCAGCACGGCAGGGCCGGGCGAGCAGTACTTC	CASTAGPGEQYF
13	-	TRBV2	TRBJ1-1	TRBD1	TGTGCCAGCAGCTTGGACAGGGACACTGAAGCTTTCTTT	CASSLDRDTEAFF
13	-	TRBV5-1	TRBJ2-7	TRBD1	TGCGCCAGCAACACAGGGGGCAGCGACGAGCAGTACTTC	CASNTGGSDEQYF
18	once	TRBV4-3	TRBJ2-7	TRBD2	TGCGCCAGCAGCCAAGATACGCCCGGGCTAGCGGGGACCTACGAGCAGTACTTC	CASSQDTPGLAGTYEQYF
16	-	TRBV5-1	TRBJ2-3	TRBD2	TGCGCCAGCAGCCCAGGGACTAGCAAAAACACAGATACGCAGTATTTT	CASSPGTSKNTDTQYF
13	-	TRBV7-9	TRBJ1-1	-	TGTGCCAGCAGCCGCCCGCCCCACGGTGAAGCTTTCTTT	CASSRPPHGEAFF
15	-	TRBV5-6	TRBJ1-3	-	TGTGCCAGCAGCGGCCGGCAGGGCTTTGGAAACACCATATATTTT	CASSGRQGFGNTIYF
13	-	TRBV5-1	TRBJ2-7	-	TGCGCCAGCAGTCCGGGTAGCTCCTACGAGCAGTACTTC	CASSPGSSYEQYF
15	-	TRBV28	TRBJ2-7	TRBD2	TGTGCCAGCAGTTCCGGGACTAGCGCCTCCTACGAGCAGTACTTC	CASSSGTSASYEQYF
17	-	TRBV7-2	TRBJ2-3	TRBD2	TGTGCCAGCAGCCCGACTACTTTCATAGCGGGGCCAAATACGCAGTATTTT	CASSPTTFIAGPNTQYF
14	-	TRBV19	TRBJ2-7	-	TGTGCCAGTAGTATTGATGCTGGGACTGGCGAGCAGTACTTC	CASSIDAGTGEQYF
16	-	TRBV28	TRBJ2-2	TRBD2	TGTGCCAGCAGTTTACCCCCTAGCGGGTCTACCGGGGAGCTGTTTTTT	CASSLPPSGSTGELFF
15	-	TRBV27	TRBJ1-6	-	TGTGCCAGCAGTTTATTGCAGGGTAGGGATTCACCCCTCCACTTT	CASSLLQGRDSPLHF
16	-	TRBV4-2	TRBJ2-2	TRBD2	TGTGCCAGCAGCCAAGAGCGGGGGGCGAACACCGGGGAGCTGTTTTTT	CASSQERGANTGELFF
12	-	TRBV28	TRBJ2-7	TRBD1	TGTGCCAGCAGTCCACAGGGGGGAAAGCAGTACTTC	CASSPQGGKQYF
14	-	TRBV5-1	TRBJ1-2	TRBD1	TGCGCCAGCAGCACCGGTGACAGGGTTGGCGGCTACACCTTC	CASSTGDRVGGYTF
15	-	TRBV28	TRBJ1-2	TRBD1	TGTGCCAGCAGTCTGACGGACCCGGGACAGGGGAGCTACACCTTC	CASSLTDPGQGSYTF
15	-	TRBV28	TRBJ2-7	TRBD2	TGTGCCAGCAGTTCTAGCGGGAGGGCCGTCCACGAGCAGTACTTC	CASSSSGRAVHEQYF
14	-	TRBV6-6	TRBJ2-7	TRBD2	TGTGCCAGCAGGGGGACTAGCGAAGCCTACGAGCAGTACTTC	CASRGTSEAYEQYF
16	-	TRBV10-3	TRBJ2-7	-	TGTGCCATCAGTGAGTCCAGGAATATGGCTGCTTACGAGCAGTACTTC	CAISESRNMAAYEQYF
17	-	TRBV27	TRBJ2-1	-	TGTGCCAGCAGCACGACCGGACTTATGGGATCTCCCAATGAGCAGTTCTTC	CASSTTGLMGSPNEQFF
15	-	TRBV4-1	TRBJ1-3	-	TGCGCCAGCAGCCAAGACAAACTCTCTGGAAACACCATATATTTT	CASSQDKLSGNTIYF
17	-	TRBV19	TRBJ2-2	-	TGTGCCAGTAGTATCAGGAGGGCGTTAAGAAAGACCGGGGAGCTGTTTTTT	CASSIRRALRKTGELFF
15	-	TRBV5-4	TRBJ2-1	-	TGTGCCAGCAGCTTCTCCACTACCGCGGGCAATGAGCAGTTCTTC	CASSFSTTAGNEQFF
15	once	TRBV4-1	TRBJ1-4	-	TGCGCCAGCAGCCAAGTCAGCGGTATAAATGAAAAACTGTTTTTT	CASSQVSGINEKLFF
11	-	TRBV6-5	TRBJ1-2	TRBD1	TGTGCCAGCAGTTACGGACAGGGATACACCTTC	CASSYGQGYTF
15	-	TRBV9	TRBJ2-1	TRBD1	TGTGCCAGCAGCGTAGGGGGACAGGGTTGGAATGAGCAGTTCTTC	CASSVGGQGWNEQFF
14	-	TRBV19	TRBJ1-2	-	TGTGCCAGTAGTATTCAGGGCGAAGACTATGGCTACACCTTC	CASSIQGEDYGYTF